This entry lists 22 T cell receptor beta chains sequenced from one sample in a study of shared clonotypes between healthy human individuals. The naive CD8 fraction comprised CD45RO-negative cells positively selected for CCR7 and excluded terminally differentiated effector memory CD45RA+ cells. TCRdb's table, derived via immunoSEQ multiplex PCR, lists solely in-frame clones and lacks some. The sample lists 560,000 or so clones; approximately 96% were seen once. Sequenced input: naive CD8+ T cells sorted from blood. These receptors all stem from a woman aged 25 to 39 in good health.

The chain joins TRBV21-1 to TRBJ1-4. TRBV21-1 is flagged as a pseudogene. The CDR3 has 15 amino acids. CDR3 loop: CASSKAGPDLEKLFF. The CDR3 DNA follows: TGTGCCAGCAGCAAAGCGGGTCCGGATTTAGAAAAACTGTTTTTT.

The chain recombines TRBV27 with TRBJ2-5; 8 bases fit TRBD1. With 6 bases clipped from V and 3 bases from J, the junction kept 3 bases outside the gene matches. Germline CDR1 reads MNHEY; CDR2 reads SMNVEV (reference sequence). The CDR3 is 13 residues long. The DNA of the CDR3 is TGTGCCAGCAGAAAGGACAGGGAAGAGACCCAGTACTTC. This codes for CASRKDREETQYF.

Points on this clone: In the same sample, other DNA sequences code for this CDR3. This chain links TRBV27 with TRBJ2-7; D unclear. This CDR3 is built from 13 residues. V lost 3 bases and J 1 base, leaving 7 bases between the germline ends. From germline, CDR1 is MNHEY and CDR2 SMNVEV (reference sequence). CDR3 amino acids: CASSFGRSYEQYF. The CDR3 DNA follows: TGTGCCAGCAGTTTTGGAAGGTCCTACGAGCAGTACTTC.

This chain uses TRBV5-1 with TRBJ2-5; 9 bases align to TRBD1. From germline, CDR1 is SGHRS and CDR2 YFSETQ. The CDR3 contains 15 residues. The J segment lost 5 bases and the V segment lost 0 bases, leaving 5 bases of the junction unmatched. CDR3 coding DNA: TGCGCCAGCAGCTTGGACAGGGGGCAGTGGGAGACCCAGTACTTC. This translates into CASSLDRGQWETQYF.

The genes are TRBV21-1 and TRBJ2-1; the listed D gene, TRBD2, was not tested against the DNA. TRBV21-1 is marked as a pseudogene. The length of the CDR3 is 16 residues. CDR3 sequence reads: CASSKVEGVGYNEQFF. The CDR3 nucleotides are TGTGCCAGCAGCAAAGTTGAGGGAGTGGGCTACAATGAGCAGTTCTTC.

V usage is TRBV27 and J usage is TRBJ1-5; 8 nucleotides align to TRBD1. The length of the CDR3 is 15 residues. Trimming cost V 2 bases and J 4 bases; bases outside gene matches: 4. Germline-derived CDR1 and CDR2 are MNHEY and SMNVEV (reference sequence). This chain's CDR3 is CASSLTTGVNQPQHF. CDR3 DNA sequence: TGTGCCAGCAGTTTAACGACAGGGGTGAATCAGCCCCAGCATTTT.

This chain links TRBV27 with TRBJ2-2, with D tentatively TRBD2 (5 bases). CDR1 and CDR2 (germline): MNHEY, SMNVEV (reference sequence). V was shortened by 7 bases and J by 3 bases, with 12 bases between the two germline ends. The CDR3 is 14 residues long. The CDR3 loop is CASTTGWYTGELFF. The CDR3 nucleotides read TGTGCCAGCACAACGGGGTGGTACACCGGGGAGCTGTTTTTT.

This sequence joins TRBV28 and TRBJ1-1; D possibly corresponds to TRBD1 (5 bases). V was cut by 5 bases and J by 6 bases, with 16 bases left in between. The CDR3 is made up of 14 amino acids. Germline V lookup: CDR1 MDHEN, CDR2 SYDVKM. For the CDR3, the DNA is TGTGCCAGCAGTCCTACAACCCCGGGGGCTGAAGCTTTCTTT. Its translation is CASSPTTPGAEAFF.

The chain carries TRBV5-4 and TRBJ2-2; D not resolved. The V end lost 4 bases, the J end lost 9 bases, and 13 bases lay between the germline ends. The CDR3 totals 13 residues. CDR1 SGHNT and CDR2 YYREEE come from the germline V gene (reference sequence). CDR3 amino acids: CASSVLGDRELFF. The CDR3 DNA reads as TGTGCCAGCAGCGTTCTAGGCGATCGGGAGCTGTTTTTT.

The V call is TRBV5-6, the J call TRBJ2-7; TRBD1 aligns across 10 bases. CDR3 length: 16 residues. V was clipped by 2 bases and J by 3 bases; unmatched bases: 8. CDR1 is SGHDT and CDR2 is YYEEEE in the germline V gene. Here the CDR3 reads CASSFSSGQGIYEQYF. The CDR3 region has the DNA TGTGCCAGCAGCTTTTCATCGGGACAGGGGATCTACGAGCAGTACTTC.

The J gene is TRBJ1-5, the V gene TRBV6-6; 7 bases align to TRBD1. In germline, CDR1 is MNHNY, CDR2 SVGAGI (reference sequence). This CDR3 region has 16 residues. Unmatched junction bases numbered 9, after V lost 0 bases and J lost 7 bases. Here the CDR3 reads CASSYSPDRVDQPQHF. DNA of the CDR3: TGTGCCAGCAGTTACTCCCCAGACAGGGTGGACCAGCCCCAGCATTTT.

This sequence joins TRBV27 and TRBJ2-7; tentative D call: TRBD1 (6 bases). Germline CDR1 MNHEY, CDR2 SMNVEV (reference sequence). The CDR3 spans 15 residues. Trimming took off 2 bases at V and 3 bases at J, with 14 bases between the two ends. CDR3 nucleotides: TGTGCCAGCAGTTTAGGGGTCGGGACACACTACGAGCAGTACTTC. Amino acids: CASSLGVGTHYEQYF.

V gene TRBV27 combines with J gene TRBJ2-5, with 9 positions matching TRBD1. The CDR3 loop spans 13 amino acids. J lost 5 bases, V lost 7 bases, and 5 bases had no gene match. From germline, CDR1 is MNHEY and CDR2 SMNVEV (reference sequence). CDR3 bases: TGTGCCAGCAAAGCCGGGACAGGGGAGACCCAGTACTTC. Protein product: CASKAGTGETQYF.

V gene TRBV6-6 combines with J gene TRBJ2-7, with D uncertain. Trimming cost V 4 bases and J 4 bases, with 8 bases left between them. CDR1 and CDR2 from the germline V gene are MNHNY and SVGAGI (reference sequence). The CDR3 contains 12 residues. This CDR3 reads CASSSLVYEQYF. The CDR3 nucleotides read TGTGCCAGCAGTTCCCTAGTGTACGAGCAGTACTTC.

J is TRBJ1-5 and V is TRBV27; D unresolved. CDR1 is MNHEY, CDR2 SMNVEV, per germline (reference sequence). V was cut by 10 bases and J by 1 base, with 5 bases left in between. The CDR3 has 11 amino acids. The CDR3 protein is CATRSNQPQHF. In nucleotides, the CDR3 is TGTGCCACCCGGAGCAATCAGCCCCAGCATTTT.

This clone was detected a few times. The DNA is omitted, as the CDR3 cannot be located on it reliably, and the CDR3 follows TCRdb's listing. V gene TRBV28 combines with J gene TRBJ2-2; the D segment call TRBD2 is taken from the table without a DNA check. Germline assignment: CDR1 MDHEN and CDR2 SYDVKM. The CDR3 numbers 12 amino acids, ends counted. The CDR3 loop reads CASSFGAGELFF.

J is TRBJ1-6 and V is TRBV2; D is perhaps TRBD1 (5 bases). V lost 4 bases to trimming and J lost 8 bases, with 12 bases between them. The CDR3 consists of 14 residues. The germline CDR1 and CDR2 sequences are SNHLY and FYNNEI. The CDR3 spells CASSVPDTDSPLHF. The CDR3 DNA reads TGTGCCAGCAGTGTTCCGGACACAGATTCACCCCTCCACTTT.

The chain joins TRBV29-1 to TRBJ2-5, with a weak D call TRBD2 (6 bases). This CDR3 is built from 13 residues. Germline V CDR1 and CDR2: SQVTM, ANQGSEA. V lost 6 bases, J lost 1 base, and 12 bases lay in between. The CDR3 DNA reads TGCAGCGTGGCTACGACTAGCCAAGAGACCCAGTACTTC. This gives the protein CSVATTSQETQYF.

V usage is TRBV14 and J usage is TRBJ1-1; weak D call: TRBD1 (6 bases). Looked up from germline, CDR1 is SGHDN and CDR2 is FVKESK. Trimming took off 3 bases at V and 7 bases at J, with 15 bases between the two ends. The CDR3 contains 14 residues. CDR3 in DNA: TGTGCCAGCAGCCAGGTACAGGGACCCGGTGAAGCTTTCTTT. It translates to CASSQVQGPGEAFF.

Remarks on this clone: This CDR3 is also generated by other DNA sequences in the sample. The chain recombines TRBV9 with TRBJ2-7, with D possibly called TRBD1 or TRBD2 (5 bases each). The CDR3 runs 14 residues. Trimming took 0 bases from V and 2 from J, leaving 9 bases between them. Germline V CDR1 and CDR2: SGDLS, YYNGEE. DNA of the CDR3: TGTGCCAGCAGCGTAGCTGAGGGGACCTACGAGCAGTACTTC. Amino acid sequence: CASSVAEGTYEQYF.

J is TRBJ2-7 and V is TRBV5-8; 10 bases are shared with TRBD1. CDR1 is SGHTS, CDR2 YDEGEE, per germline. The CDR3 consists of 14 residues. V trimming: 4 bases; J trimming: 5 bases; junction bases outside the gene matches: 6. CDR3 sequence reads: CASSVGQGFDEQYF. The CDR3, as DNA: TGTGCCAGCAGCGTGGGACAGGGGTTCGACGAGCAGTACTTC.

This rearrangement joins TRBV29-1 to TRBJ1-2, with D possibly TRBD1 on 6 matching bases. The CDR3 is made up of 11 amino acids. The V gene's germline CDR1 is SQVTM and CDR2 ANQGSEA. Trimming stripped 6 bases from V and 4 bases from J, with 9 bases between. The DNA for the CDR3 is TGCAGCGTCCGGGACACCTATGGCTACACCTTC. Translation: CSVRDTYGYTF.